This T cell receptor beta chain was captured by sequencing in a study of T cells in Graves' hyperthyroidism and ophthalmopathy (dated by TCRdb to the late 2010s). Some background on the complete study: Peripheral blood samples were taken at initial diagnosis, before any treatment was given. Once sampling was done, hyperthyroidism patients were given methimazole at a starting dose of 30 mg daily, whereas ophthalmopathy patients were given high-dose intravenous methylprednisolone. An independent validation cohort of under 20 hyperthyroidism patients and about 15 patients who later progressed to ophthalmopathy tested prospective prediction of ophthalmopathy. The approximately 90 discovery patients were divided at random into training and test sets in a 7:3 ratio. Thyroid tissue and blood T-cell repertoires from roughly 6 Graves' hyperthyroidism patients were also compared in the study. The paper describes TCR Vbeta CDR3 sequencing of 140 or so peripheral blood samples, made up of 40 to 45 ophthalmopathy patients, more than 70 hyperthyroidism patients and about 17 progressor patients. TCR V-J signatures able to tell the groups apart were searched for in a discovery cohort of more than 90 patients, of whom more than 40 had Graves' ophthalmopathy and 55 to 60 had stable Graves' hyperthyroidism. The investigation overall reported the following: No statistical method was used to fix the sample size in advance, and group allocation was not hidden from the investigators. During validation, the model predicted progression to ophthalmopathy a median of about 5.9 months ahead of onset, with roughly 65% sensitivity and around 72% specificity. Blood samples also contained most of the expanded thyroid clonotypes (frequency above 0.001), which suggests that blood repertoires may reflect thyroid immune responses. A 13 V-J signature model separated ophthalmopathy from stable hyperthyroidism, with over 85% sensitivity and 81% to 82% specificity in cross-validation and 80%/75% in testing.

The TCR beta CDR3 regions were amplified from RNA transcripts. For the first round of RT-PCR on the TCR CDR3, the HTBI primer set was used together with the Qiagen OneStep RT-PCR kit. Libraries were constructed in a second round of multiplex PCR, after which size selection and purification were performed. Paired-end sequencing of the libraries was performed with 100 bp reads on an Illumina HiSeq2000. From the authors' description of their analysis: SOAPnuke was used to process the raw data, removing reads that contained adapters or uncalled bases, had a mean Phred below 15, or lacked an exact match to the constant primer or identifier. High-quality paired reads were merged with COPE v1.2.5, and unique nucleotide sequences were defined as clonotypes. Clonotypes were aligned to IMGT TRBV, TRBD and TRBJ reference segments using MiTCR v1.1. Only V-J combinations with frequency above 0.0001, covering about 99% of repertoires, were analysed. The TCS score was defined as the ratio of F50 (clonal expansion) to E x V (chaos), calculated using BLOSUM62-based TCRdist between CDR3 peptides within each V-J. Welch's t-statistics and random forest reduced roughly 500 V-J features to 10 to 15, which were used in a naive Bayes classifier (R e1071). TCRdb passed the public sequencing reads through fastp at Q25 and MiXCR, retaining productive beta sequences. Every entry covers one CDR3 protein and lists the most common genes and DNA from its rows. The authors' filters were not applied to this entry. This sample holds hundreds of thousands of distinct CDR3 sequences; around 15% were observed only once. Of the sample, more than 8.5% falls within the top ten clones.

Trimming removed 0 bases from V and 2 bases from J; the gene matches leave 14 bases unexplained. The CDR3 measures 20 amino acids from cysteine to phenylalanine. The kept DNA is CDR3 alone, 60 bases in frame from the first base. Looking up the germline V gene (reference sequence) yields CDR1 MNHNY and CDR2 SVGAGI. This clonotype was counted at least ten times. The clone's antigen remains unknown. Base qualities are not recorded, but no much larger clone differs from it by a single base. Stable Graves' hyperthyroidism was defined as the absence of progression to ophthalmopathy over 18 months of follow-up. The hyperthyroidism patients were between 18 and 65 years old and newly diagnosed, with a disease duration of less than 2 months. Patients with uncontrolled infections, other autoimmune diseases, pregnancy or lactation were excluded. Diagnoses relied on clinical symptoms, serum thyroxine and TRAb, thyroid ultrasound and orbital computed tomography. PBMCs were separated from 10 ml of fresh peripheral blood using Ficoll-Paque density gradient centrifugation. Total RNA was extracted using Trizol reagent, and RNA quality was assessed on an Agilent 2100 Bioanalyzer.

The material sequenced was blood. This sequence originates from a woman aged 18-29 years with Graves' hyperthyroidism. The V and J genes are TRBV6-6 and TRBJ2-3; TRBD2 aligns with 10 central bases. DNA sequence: TGTGCCAGCAGTTACTCTGTGTGGCTAGCGGGGGAGGAGGACACAGATACGCAGTATTTT. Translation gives CASSYSVWLAGEEDTDTQYF.